The clone carrying this T cell receptor (beta chain) was found many times. What it recognizes is unknown. The source of the sample is a study of identical twins. Study-wide results and caveats: Fewer insertions marked abundant cord blood beta clonotypes; young adult naive trended weakly, memory not at all. Weaker excess sharing between twins was seen in beta out-of-frame sequences.

CDR1 and CDR2 from the germline V gene are SGHRS and YFSETQ. After removal of 5 bases from V and 6 bases from J, the junction contained 7 bases not matched to a gene. This CDR3 spans 13 amino acids. TCRdb passed the 5' RACE reads through MiXCR, listing each CDR3 protein once. The sample gives 350,000 to 450,000 distinct CDR3 sequences, under 20% of which show up once; around 10% is in the top ten. The chain links TRBV5-1 to TRBJ2-7, with 8 bases fitting TRBD1. Sequenced input: naive T cells sorted from blood. This TCR was recovered from a man in his fifties in good health. CDR3 sequence (DNA): TGCGCCAGCAGAAACACGGGACAGGCCGAGCAGTACTTC. Amino acid sequence: CASRNTGQAEQYF.